This TCR beta chain was retrieved from a study of cytomegalovirus exposure and HLA in healthy donors. In the PCR, 60 Vbeta and 13 Jbeta primers were used. Only in-frame clones appear in the TCRdb table, and some are missing; sequencing was by immunoSEQ multiplex PCR. This sample has roughly 180,000 clones, with 84% found just once. The CDR3 contains 14 residues. Trimming took off 5 bases at V and 1 base at J, with 11 bases between the two ends. Germline V gene lookup returns CDR1 MGHDK and CDR2 SYGVNS. As regards this clone: The antigen is not known.

Study-wide results and caveats: There was a cluster of highly shared sequence variants that was likely a sequencing artifact. A later examination showed that TCR association rates differed by HLA locus, with DRB1 most and HLA-C fewest.

The V and J genes are TRBV25-1 and TRBJ2-5; D call uncertain. Sequenced: PBMCs. The receptor comes from a boy aged 5-17 years in good health and CMV-seronegative. CDR3 protein: CASSSLGSQETQYF. DNA for the CDR3: TGTGCCAGCAGTAGCTTGGGCTCCCAAGAGACCCAGTACTTC.